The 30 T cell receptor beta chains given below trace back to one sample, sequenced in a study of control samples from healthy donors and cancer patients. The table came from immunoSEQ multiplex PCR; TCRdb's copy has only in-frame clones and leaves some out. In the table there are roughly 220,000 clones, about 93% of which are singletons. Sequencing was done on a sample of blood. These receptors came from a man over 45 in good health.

In DNA form, the CDR3 reads TGTGCCAGCTCACCACAGGCCAGCTCCTATAATTCACCCCTCCACTTT. This codes for CASSPQASSYNSPLHF. This sequence joins TRBV18 and TRBJ1-6; D not resolved. This CDR3 contains 16 residues. Trimming shortened V by 1 base and J by 0 bases, and 7 bases separated the two germline ends. The germline V gene has CDR1 KGHSH and CDR2 LQKENI.

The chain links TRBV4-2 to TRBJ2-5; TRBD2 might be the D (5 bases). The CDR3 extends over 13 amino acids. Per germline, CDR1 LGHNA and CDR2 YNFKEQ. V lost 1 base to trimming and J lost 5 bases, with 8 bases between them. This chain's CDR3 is CASSQVERETQYF. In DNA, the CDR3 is TGTGCCAGCAGCCAAGTAGAGCGGGAGACCCAGTACTTC.

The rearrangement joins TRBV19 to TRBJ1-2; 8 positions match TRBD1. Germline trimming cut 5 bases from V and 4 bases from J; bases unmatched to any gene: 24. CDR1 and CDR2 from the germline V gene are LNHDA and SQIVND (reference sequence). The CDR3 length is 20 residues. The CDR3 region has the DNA TGTGCCAGTAGTCCAGACAGGGGCGCCCGTCCTACCCCAGCCAGCTATGGCTACACCTTC. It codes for CASSPDRGARPTPASYGYTF.

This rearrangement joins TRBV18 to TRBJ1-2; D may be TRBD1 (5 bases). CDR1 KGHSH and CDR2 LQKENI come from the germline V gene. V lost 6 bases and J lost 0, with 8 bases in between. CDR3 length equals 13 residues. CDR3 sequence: CASSQGANYGYTF. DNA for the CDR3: TGTGCCAGCTCGCAGGGAGCTAACTATGGCTACACCTTC.

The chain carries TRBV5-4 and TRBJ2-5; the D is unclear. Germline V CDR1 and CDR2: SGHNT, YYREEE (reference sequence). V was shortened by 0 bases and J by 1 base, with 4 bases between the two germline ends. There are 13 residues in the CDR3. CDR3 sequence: CASSLVSQETQYF. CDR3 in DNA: TGTGCCAGCAGCTTGGTGAGCCAAGAGACCCAGTACTTC.

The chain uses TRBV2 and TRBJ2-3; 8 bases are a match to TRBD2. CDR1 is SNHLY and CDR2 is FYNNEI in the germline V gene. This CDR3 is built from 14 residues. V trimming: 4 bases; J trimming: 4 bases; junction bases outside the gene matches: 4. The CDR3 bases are TGTGCCAGCAGTGGAGCGGGGGTGGCAGATACGCAGTATTTT. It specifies CASSGAGVADTQYF.

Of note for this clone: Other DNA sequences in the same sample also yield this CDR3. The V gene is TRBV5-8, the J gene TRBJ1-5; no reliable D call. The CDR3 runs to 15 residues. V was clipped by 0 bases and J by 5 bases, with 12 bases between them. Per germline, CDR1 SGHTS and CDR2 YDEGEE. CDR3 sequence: CASSLALRWDQPQHF. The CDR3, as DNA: TGTGCCAGCAGCTTGGCACTACGTTGGGATCAGCCCCAGCATTTT.

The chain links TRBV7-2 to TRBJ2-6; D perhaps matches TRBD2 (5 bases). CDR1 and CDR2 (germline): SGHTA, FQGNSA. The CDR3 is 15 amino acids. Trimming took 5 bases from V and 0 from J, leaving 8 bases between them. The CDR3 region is CASSLRDSGANVLTF. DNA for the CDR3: TGTGCCAGCAGCCTTCGGGACTCTGGGGCCAACGTCCTGACTTTC.

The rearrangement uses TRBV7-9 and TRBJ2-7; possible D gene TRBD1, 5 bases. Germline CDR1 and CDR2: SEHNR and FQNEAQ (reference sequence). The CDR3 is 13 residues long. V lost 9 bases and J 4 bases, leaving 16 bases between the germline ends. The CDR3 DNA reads TGTGCCAGAGACAGAGAGTTCTCGTACGAGCAGTACGTC. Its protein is CARDREFSYEQYV.

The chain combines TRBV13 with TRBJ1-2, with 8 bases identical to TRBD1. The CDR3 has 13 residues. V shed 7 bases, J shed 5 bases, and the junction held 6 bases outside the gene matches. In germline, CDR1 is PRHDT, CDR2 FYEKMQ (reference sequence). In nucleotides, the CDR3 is TGTGCCAGCAACAACAGGGGGAGGTATGGCTACACCTTC. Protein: CASNNRGRYGYTF.

In nucleotides, the CDR3 is TGTGCCAGCCACGGCACCGGGACAGCCATCTACGAGCAGTACTTC. Translated, it gives CASHGTGTAIYEQYF. The rearrangement links TRBV19 to TRBJ2-7; 7 bases are shared with TRBD1. Germline CDR1 reads LNHDA; CDR2 reads SQIVND (reference sequence). The CDR3 contains 15 residues. V lost 9 bases and J lost 3; bases outside the gene matches: 14.

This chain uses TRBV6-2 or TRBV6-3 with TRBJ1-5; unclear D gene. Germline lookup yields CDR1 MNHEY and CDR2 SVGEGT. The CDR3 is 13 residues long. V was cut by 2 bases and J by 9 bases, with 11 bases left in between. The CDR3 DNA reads TGTGCCAGCAGTTACGTGGGAACTTCGCCCCAGCATTTT. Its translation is CASSYVGTSPQHF.

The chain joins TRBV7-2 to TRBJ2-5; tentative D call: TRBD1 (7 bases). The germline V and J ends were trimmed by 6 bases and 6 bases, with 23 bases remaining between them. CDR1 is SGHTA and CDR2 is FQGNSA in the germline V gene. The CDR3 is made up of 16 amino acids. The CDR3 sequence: CASSVNRGGTGQTQYF. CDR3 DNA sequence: TGTGCCAGCAGTGTCAACAGGGGAGGAACGGGGCAGACCCAGTACTTC.

CDR3 loop: CASSGSGGALNEQFF. DNA of the CDR3: TGTGCCAGCAGCGGTAGCGGGGGGGCCTTAAATGAGCAGTTCTTC. J is TRBJ2-1 and V is TRBV7-9; 11 bases align to TRBD2. This CDR3 has 15 residues. V shed 5 bases, J shed 7 bases, and the junction held 7 bases outside the gene matches. Germline V CDR1 and CDR2: SEHNR, FQNEAQ (reference sequence).

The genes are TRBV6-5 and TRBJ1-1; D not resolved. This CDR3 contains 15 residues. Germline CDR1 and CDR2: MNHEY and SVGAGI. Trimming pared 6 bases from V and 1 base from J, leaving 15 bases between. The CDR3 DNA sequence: TGTGCCAGCAGAAGGTCGTCATATCAGAACACTGAAGCTTTCTTT. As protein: CASRRSSYQNTEAFF.

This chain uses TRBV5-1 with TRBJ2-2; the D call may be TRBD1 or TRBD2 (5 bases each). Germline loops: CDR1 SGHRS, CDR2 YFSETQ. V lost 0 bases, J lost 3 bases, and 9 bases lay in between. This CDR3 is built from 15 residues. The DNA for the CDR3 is TGCGCCAGCAGCTTGGCCTTGGGGGACACCGGGGAGCTGTTTTTT. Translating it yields CASSLALGDTGELFF.

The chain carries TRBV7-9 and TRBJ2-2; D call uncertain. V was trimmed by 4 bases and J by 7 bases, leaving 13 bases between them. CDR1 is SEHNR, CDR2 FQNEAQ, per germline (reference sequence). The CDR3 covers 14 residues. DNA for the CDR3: TGTGCCAGCAGCTGGGATGGCCACGGCGGGGAGCTGTTTTTT. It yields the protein CASSWDGHGGELFF.

Here the CDR3 reads CASSPIPEGNGANVLTF. Written as DNA, the CDR3 is TGTGCCAGCTCACCGATCCCAGAGGGGAACGGGGCCAACGTCCTGACTTTC. The J gene is TRBJ2-6, the V gene TRBV18; D might be TRBD1 or TRBD2, each matching 5 bases. Trimming removed 3 bases from V and 4 bases from J, with 16 bases in between. CDR3 length: 17 amino acids. Germline assignment: CDR1 KGHSH and CDR2 LQKENI.

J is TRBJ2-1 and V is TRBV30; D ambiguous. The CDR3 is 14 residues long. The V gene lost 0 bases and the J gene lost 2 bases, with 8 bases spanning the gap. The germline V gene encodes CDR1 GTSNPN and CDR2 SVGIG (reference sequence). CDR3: CAWSVLRAYNEQFF. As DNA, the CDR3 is TGTGCCTGGAGTGTACTCCGGGCCTACAATGAGCAGTTCTTC.

The CDR3 DNA reads as TGTGCCAGCAGTGAAGCGGGAAACACCATATATTTT. Its protein is CASSEAGNTIYF. The rearrangement uses TRBV2 and TRBJ1-3; D is unresolved. Germline V gives CDR1 SNHLY, CDR2 FYNNEI. Trimming took off 0 bases at V and 4 bases at J, with 1 base between the two ends. This CDR3 is 12 amino acids long.

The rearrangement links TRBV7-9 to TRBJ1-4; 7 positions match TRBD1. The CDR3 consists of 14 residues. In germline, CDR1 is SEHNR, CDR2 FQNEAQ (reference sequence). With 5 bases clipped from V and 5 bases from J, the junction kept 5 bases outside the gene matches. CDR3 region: CASSLLGQNEKLFF. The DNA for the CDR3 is TGTGCCAGCAGCCTTCTGGGACAGAATGAAAAACTGTTTTTT.

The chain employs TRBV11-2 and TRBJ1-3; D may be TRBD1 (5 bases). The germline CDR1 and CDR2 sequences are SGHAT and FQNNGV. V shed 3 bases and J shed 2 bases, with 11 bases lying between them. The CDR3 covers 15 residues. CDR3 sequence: CASSLRTHPGNTIYF. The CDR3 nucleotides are TGTGCCAGCAGCTTGAGGACACACCCTGGAAACACCATATATTTT.

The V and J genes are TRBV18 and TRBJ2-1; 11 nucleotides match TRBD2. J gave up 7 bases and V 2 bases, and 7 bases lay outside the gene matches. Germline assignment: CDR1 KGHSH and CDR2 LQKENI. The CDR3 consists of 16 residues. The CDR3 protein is CASSPNLAGGRNEQFF. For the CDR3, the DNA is TGTGCCAGCTCACCAAACCTAGCGGGGGGCCGGAATGAGCAGTTCTTC.

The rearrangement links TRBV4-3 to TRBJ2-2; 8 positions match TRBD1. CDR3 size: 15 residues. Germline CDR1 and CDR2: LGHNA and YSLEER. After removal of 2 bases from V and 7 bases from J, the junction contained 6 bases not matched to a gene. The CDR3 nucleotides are TGCGCCAGCAGCCAACTGACAGGGGACGACGGGGAGCTGTTTTTT. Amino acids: CASSQLTGDDGELFF.

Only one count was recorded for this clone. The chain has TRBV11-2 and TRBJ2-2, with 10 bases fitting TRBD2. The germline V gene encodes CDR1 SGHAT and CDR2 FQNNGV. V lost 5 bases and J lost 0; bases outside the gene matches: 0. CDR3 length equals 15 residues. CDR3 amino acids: CASSLAGANTGELFF. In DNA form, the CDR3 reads TGTGCCAGCAGCCTAGCGGGGGCGAACACCGGGGAGCTGTTTTTT. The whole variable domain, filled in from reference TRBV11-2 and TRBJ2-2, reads EAGVAQSPRYKIIEKRQSVAFWCNPISGHATLYWYQQILGQGPKLLIQFQNNGVVDDSQLPKDRFSAERLKGVDSTLKIQPAKLEDSAVYLCASSLAGANTGELFFGEGSRLTVL.

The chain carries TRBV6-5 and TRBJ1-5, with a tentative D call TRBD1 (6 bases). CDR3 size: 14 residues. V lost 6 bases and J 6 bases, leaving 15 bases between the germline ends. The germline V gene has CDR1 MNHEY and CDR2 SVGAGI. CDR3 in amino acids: CASRGGQSTQPQHF. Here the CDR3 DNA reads TGTGCCAGCAGGGGGGGACAATCTACTCAGCCCCAGCATTTT.

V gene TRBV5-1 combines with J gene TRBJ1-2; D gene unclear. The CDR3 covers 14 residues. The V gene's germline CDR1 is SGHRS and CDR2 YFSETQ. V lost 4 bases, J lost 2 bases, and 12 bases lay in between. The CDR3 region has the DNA TGCGCCAGCAGCAATCAAATCGGAAACTATGGCTACACCTTC. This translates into CASSNQIGNYGYTF.

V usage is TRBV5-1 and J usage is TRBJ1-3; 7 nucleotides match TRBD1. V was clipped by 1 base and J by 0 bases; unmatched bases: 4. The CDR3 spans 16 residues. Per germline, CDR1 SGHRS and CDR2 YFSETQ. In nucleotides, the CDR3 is TGCGCCAGCAGCTTGTTTGGGACAGACTCTGGAAACACCATATATTTT. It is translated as CASSLFGTDSGNTIYF.

The CDR3 region has the DNA TGTGCCAGCTCACCGCAGGCGATCAATCAGCCCCAGCATTTT. This codes for CASSPQAINQPQHF. The chain joins TRBV18 to TRBJ1-5; D is ambiguous. In germline, CDR1 is KGHSH, CDR2 LQKENI. V shed 3 bases and J shed 3 bases, with 9 bases lying between them. This CDR3 is built from 14 residues.

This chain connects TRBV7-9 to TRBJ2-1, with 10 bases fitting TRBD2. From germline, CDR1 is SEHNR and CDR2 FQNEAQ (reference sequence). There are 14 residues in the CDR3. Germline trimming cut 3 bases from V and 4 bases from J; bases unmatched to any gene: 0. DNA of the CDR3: TGTGCCAGCAGCTTGACTAGCGGGTACAATGAGCAGTTCTTC. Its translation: CASSLTSGYNEQFF.